These T cell receptor beta chains were read from a single sample in a study of long-term antiretroviral therapy in people with HIV. TCRdb keeps only in-frame clones here, not all; method: immunoSEQ multiplex PCR. The sample holds some 17,000 clones, approximately 80% seen once. The material sequenced was unsorted PBMCs, taken about 2.4 years before starting antiretroviral therapy. The receptors stem from a woman in her forties or fifties with HIV. Each CDR3 is given with its conserved first and last residue. A D gene is named only where the DNA matches it firmly. Rows may omit the clone size; those that give it use once, few, many or a size class.

CDR3nt,CDR3aa,j_gene,len,abundance,d_gene,v_gene
TGTGCCAGCTCACCCCTGGGACAGGGGTTGGACGAGCAGTACTTC,CASSPLGQGLDEQYF,TRBJ2-7,15,NA,TRBD1,TRBV18
TGTGCCAGTACTTACAGGGAGAACACTGAAGCTTTCTTT,CASTYRENTEAFF,TRBJ1-1,13,NA,NA,TRBV19
TGTGCCAGCAGCTTAGGACAGACTAACTATGGCTACACCTTC,CASSLGQTNYGYTF,TRBJ1-2,14,NA,NA,TRBV13
TGTGCCAGCAGGAAATCCGGGACAGGGGAGATGGATGAAAAACTGTTTTTT,CASRKSGTGEMDEKLFF,TRBJ1-4,17,NA,TRBD1,TRBV28
TGTGCCAGCAGCCCGGGACGCGCGATGAATTCACCCCTCCACTTT,CASSPGRAMNSPLHF,TRBJ1-6,15,NA,NA,TRBV2
TGCGCCAGTAAACCGTCCCCAACTAATGAAAAACTGTTTTTT,CASKPSPTNEKLFF,TRBJ1-4,14,NA,NA,TRBV5-1
TGTGCCAGTAGTATCGGTCGAGGACAGGGTCGTCAGCCCCAGCATTTT,CASSIGRGQGRQPQHF,TRBJ1-5,16,NA,TRBD1,TRBV19
TGTGCCACCAAGCAGGGGGCAGGGTTCGAGCAGTACTTC,CATKQGAGFEQYF,TRBJ2-7,13,NA,TRBD1,TRBV6-6
TGCGCCAGCAGCTTGGACGACAGGGGTGGCTACACCTTC,CASSLDDRGGYTF,TRBJ1-2,13,NA,TRBD1,TRBV5-1
TGCAGTGCTAACGGTCAGCCCCAGCATTTT,CSANGQPQHF,TRBJ1-5,10,NA,NA,TRBV20-1
TGTGCCAGCAGTTACTTAGGGCGGGGGGCTTGGAACACTGAAGCTTTCTTT,CASSYLGRGAWNTEAFF,TRBJ1-1,17,NA,NA,TRBV7-9
TGTGCCAGCAGCTTGCTAGCGGGGGCCTACAATGAGCAGTTCTTC,CASSLLAGAYNEQFF,TRBJ2-1,15,NA,TRBD2,TRBV11-2
TGTGCCAGCAGTTTATCGGCGAACACAGATACGCAGTATTTT,CASSLSANTDTQYF,TRBJ2-3,14,NA,NA,TRBV27
TGTGCCAGCAGCTTCGGGTGGGGAAAAGAGACCCAGTACTTC,CASSFGWGKETQYF,TRBJ2-5,14,once,NA,TRBV11-2
TGCGCCAGCAGCCAAGAGGACCGCCGAGGCTACACCTTC,CASSQEDRRGYTF,TRBJ1-2,13,NA,NA,TRBV4-1
TGCGCCAGCAGCTTGGAAGGTAGCACAGATACGCAGTATTTT,CASSLEGSTDTQYF,TRBJ2-3,14,NA,NA,TRBV5-1
TGTGCCAGCAGCCCGACGCCAGGGACAGCGATGGGAGCTTTCTTT,CASSPTPGTAMGAFF,TRBJ1-1,15,NA,TRBD1,TRBV11-2
TGTGCCAGCAGTGTTATGGGCGGGGAGACTTACGAGCAGTACTTC,CASSVMGGETYEQYF,TRBJ2-7,15,NA,NA,TRBV2
TGTGCCGGGGATTTGGACAGGGGATCCTATGGCTACACCTTC,CAGDLDRGSYGYTF,TRBJ1-2,14,NA,TRBD1,TRBV30
TGTGCCAGCAGCAAGACTAGCGGGGGGGCCAATGAGCAGTTCTTC,CASSKTSGGANEQFF,TRBJ2-1,15,NA,TRBD2,TRBV7-3
TGTGCCTGGAGTGTAACTAGCGGGGGCACAGATACGCAGTATTTT,CAWSVTSGGTDTQYF,TRBJ2-3,15,NA,TRBD2,TRBV30
TGTGCCAGTAGTGGAACGAACAGGGTCGCCGGGGAGCTGTTTTTT,CASSGTNRVAGELFF,TRBJ2-2,15,few,NA,TRBV19
TGTGCCTGGAACCCGGGACACCCTGGAAACACCATATATTTT,CAWNPGHPGNTIYF,TRBJ1-3,14,NA,NA,TRBV30
TGCGCCAGCAGCCAAGATCCTAGTGGAATTGTGGAGACCCAGTACTTC,CASSQDPSGIVETQYF,TRBJ2-5,16,NA,NA,TRBV4-1
TGCGCCAGCAGCTTTGAGGGGATTGACACTGAAGCTTTCTTT,CASSFEGIDTEAFF,TRBJ1-1,14,NA,NA,TRBV5-1
TGTGCTAGTGGTTTGTACCTCTGGGCTACCGGGGAGCTGTTTTTT,CASGLYLWATGELFF,TRBJ2-2,15,few,NA,TRBV12-5
TGTGCCAGCAGCCCGGGGTCGACTGACACTGAAGCTTTCTTT,CASSPGSTDTEAFF,TRBJ1-1,14,NA,NA,TRBV7-9
TGCAGCGTTGGGGGCTGGAGAACTGAAGCTTTCTTT,CSVGGWRTEAFF,TRBJ1-1,12,NA,NA,TRBV29-1
TGTGCCAGCAGCTCCACAGGGGGCCAGGAGACCCAGTACTTC,CASSSTGGQETQYF,TRBJ2-5,14,NA,TRBD1,TRBV13
TGCGCCAGCAGCTCAGGGAAGTTCGGTGAAGCTTTCTTT,CASSSGKFGEAFF,TRBJ1-1,13,NA,NA,TRBV5-1
TGTGCCAGCAGCGTAAAAGCGGGAACTGAAGCTTTCTTT,CASSVKAGTEAFF,TRBJ1-1,13,few,NA,TRBV9
TGCGCCAGCAGCTTGGAAGAGCAGCCGAACACTGAAGCTTTCTTT,CASSLEEQPNTEAFF,TRBJ1-1,15,once,NA,TRBV5-1
TGTGCCAGCAGCTTGGGGACAGGGGATTCACCCCTCCACTTT,CASSLGTGDSPLHF,TRBJ1-6,14,NA,TRBD1,TRBV7-6
TGTGCCAGCAGCAGGGACGTCTCTGGGGCCAACGTCCTGACTTTC,CASSRDVSGANVLTF,TRBJ2-6,15,NA,NA,TRBV7-3
TGTGCCAGCAGCTTAGCGCACCCCTCCTACGAGCAGTACTTC,CASSLAHPSYEQYF,TRBJ2-7,14,NA,NA,TRBV7-2
TGCGCCAGCAGCTCGGACCCGAAGCGCACCGCGAACACCGGGGAGCTGTTTTTT,CASSSDPKRTANTGELFF,TRBJ2-2,18,NA,NA,TRBV5-1
TGTGCCAGCAGTTACTCGATGCCACAGAATCAGCCCCAGCATTTT,CASSYSMPQNQPQHF,TRBJ1-5,15,once,NA,TRBV6-6
TGCGCCAGCAGCCCGGAAGGGGACTGGCGTAGCGGGGCGACTAACCCCTACGAGCAGTACTTC,CASSPEGDWRSGATNPYEQYF,TRBJ2-7,21,NA,TRBD2,TRBV4-1
TGTGCCAGCAGCACCACCGGGACCACCTACGATACGCAGTATTTT,CASSTTGTTYDTQYF,TRBJ2-3,15,NA,NA,TRBV7-3
TGTGCCAGCAGCCCGGGGACAGGGGGCGGAGGGGGCTACACCTTC,CASSPGTGGGGGYTF,TRBJ1-2,15,NA,TRBD1,TRBV27
TGTGCCAGCATGGCGGCAGGAAGGTCTGAAAAACTGTTTTTT,CASMAAGRSEKLFF,TRBJ1-4,14,NA,NA,TRBV7-9
TGCGCCAGCAGCTCTGGACTAGCCGCTGGGGAGCTGTTTTTT,CASSSGLAAGELFF,TRBJ2-2,14,NA,TRBD2,TRBV5-1
TGTGCCAGTAGTATAGGGGCAGGGTGGGGAACTGAAGCTTTCTTT,CASSIGAGWGTEAFF,TRBJ1-1,15,NA,NA,TRBV19
TGTGCCAGCAGTACCGGGACAGTAGGCACAGATACGCAGTATTTT,CASSTGTVGTDTQYF,TRBJ2-3,15,NA,TRBD1,TRBV2
TGTGCCAGTAGCTTAATCGCCACCAGGGGGGAGTTCTTC,CASSLIATRGEFF,TRBJ2-1,13,NA,NA,TRBV19
TGTGCCAGCAGCGTATTTTCCGGGGACAAAGAGACCCAGTACTTC,CASSVFSGDKETQYF,TRBJ2-5,15,once,NA,TRBV9
TGTGCCAGCAGTGGGGCGGGCGCCCGTGATGACTATGGCTACACCTTC,CASSGAGARDDYGYTF,TRBJ1-2,16,NA,NA,TRBV25-1
TGTGCCACCAGCAGAGACGCTAGACAGGGAAGTGAAGCTTTCTTT,CATSRDARQGSEAFF,TRBJ1-1,15,NA,TRBD1,TRBV15
TGTGCTAGTGGTCCTGGAAAGGGACGCTACGAGCAGTACTTC,CASGPGKGRYEQYF,TRBJ2-7,14,NA,NA,TRBV12-5
TGTGCCAGCAGTGAAATCCCCGGGACAAGAAGCTCCTACGAGCAGTACTTC,CASSEIPGTRSSYEQYF,TRBJ2-7,17,NA,NA,TRBV6-1
TGTGCCAGCAGCTTAGATTATCAGCCCCAGCATTTT,CASSLDYQPQHF,TRBJ1-5,12,NA,NA,TRBV7-9
TGTGCCACCAGCCCGGACAGGAACTATGGGGGCTACACCTTC,CATSPDRNYGGYTF,TRBJ1-2,14,NA,TRBD1,TRBV15
TGCAGCGTTGAAGAGAGCGGGGGGTATTCCTACAATGAGCAGTTCTTC,CSVEESGGYSYNEQFF,TRBJ2-1,16,NA,TRBD2,TRBV29-1
TGTGCCAGCAGCTTTACCCGGAAGGGCTACACCTTC,CASSFTRKGYTF,TRBJ1-2,12,NA,NA,TRBV5-5
TGTGCCAGCAATTTTGACAGGGGTACTAATGAAAAACTGTTTTTT,CASNFDRGTNEKLFF,TRBJ1-4,15,once,TRBD1,TRBV2
TGTGCCAGCAGATCTACTAGCGGGGGCCGCGCCGACAATGAGCAGTTCTTC,CASRSTSGGRADNEQFF,TRBJ2-1,17,NA,TRBD2,TRBV27
TGTGCCAGCGCCGGACAGGGAGGCTACACCTTC,CASAGQGGYTF,TRBJ1-2,11,NA,TRBD1,TRBV5-4
TGTGCCAGCAGCCTGGGCGGGACAGGACTTCTTTACGAGCAGTACTTC,CASSLGGTGLLYEQYF,TRBJ2-7,16,NA,TRBD1,TRBV5-4